This T cell receptor (beta chain) was captured by sequencing in a study of cytomegalovirus exposure and HLA in healthy donors. Turning to this clone: Its antigen is unidentified.

The CDR3 runs 18 residues. Trimming pared 7 bases from V and 0 bases from J, leaving 24 bases between. Germline CDR1 MNHGY, CDR2 SVAAGI. Clones were read by immunoSEQ multiplex PCR, and TCRdb kept only the in-frame ones, dropping some. Of about 120,000 clones listed, under 90% are singletons. Findings of the study overall: Confirmation was obtained in vitro that a few CMV-associated chains are specific for CMV antigens.

The donors were part of the validation cohort of some 120 subjects. That cohort was separate from the first cohort, which comprised under 750 subjects. The sample taken for sequencing was PBMCs. The source is a woman in her 30s in good health and CMV-seronegative. The chain carries TRBV6-9 and TRBJ1-2; weak D call: TRBD1 (6 bases). The CDR3 loop is CASTPGGPDKNSNYGYTF. CDR3 DNA: TGTGCCAGCACCCCTGGGGGCCCGGATAAAAATTCTAACTATGGCTACACCTTC.